The 13 T cell receptor beta chains given below trace back to one sample, sequenced in a study of response to subunit inactivated influenza vaccine. One entry per CDR3 protein, called by TCRdb with MiXCR from the RT-PCR reads. This table holds approximately 490,000 distinct CDR3 sequences, approximately 7.8% found once. The sample here was PBMCs from blood, taken around 25 months after vaccination. These receptors were taken from a man aged 45 to 75 who received an inactivated influenza vaccine.

This clonotype was seen more than once but under ten times. The gene calls are TRBV4-2 and TRBJ2-1; tentatively, D is TRBD2 (6 bases). This CDR3 region has 16 residues. Germline V gives CDR1 LGHNA, CDR2 YNFKEQ. V shed 0 bases and J shed 4 bases, with 13 bases lying between them. The chain's CDR3 is CASSQDMAGWYNEQFF. The CDR3, as DNA: TGTGCCAGCAGCCAAGATATGGCGGGGTGGTACAATGAGCAGTTCTTC.

The sample holds a few counts of this clonotype. The chain is built from TRBV19 and TRBJ2-3, with D uncertain. The length of the CDR3 is 14 residues. Germline values: CDR1 LNHDA, CDR2 SQIVND (reference sequence). With 3 bases removed from V and 2 bases from J, the gap between germline ends came to 9 bases. CDR3 residues: CASSIGVYTDTQYF. CDR3 sequence (DNA): TGTGCCAGTAGTATTGGGGTCTACACAGATACGCAGTATTTT.

This clonotype was observed a few times. The chain joins TRBV29-1 to TRBJ2-3; the D is unclear. Trimming left V 7 bases short and J 1 base short, with 9 bases between. The CDR3 spans 12 residues. Germline CDR1 SQVTM, CDR2 ANQGSEA. Here the CDR3 reads CSGESGTDTQYF. Here the CDR3 DNA reads TGCAGCGGAGAGAGTGGCACAGATACGCAGTATTTT.

This clonotype came up many times. The V gene is TRBV6-5, the J gene TRBJ2-7, with 11 positions matching TRBD2. The CDR3 consists of 18 residues. Trimming removed 0 bases from V and 4 bases from J; junction bases left unmatched: 11. From germline, CDR1 is MNHEY and CDR2 SVGAGI. The CDR3 spells CASSYSSTSGRVIYEQYF. The CDR3 nucleotides are TGTGCCAGCAGTTACTCGAGCACTAGCGGGAGAGTCATTTACGAGCAGTACTTC.

This clonotype was seen at least ten times. The CDR3 loop is CSGAYNEQFF. CDR3 DNA: TGCAGCGGAGCATACAATGAGCAGTTCTTC. The chain is built from TRBV20-1 and TRBJ2-1; D gene unclear. Germline V lookup: CDR1 DFQATT, CDR2 SNEGSKA (reference sequence). This CDR3 is 10 amino acids long.

This clonotype appeared a few times. V gene TRBV7-8 combines with J gene TRBJ2-7, with D perhaps matching TRBD1 (5 bases). Trimming stripped 5 bases from V and 0 bases from J, with 14 bases between. Germline values: CDR1 SGHVS, CDR2 FQNEAQ. This CDR3 has 15 residues. CDR3 loop: CASSRRQPLSYEQYF. The CDR3 DNA sequence: TGTGCCAGCAGCCGGAGACAGCCTCTCTCCTACGAGCAGTACTTC.

The rearrangement uses TRBV6-5 and TRBJ1-5, with D possibly being TRBD1 (5 bases). This CDR3 is 15 amino acids long. V was cut by 4 bases and J by 5 bases, with 15 bases left in between. Germline CDR1 and CDR2: MNHEY and SVGAGI. The CDR3 nucleotides are TGTGCCAGCAGTTCACTCGTGGGGCTTGATCAGCCCCAGCATTTT. As protein: CASSSLVGLDQPQHF.

This clonotype was seen ten or more times. The rearrangement links TRBV5-5 to TRBJ2-7; no firm D call. Looked up from germline, CDR1 is SGHKS and CDR2 is YYEKEE (reference sequence). Trimming removed 0 bases at V and 4 bases at J, with 14 bases between. This CDR3 has 15 residues. CDR3 sequence reads: CASSLGFNAPYEQYF. The CDR3 DNA follows: TGTGCCAGCAGCTTGGGGTTCAACGCCCCTTACGAGCAGTACTTC.

This clonotype was seen more than once but under ten times. The chain uses TRBV7-3 and TRBJ2-3; 9 bases fit TRBD2. The CDR3 loop spans 15 amino acids. The germline V gene encodes CDR1 SGHTA and CDR2 FQGTGA. V dropped 2 bases and J dropped 2; count of bases not matched to a gene: 2. CDR3 loop: CASSLAGGITDTQYF. Written as DNA, the CDR3 is TGTGCCAGCAGCTTAGCGGGAGGGATCACAGATACGCAGTATTTT.

The rearrangement uses TRBV6-5 and TRBJ1-3; D ambiguous. The ends were cut back, 4 bases at V and 2 bases at J, with 12 bases in the middle. CDR1 is MNHEY, CDR2 SVGAGI, per germline. This CDR3 spans 15 amino acids. The CDR3 DNA follows: TGTGCCAGCAGTTCCGCCGACATAACTGGAAACACCATATATTTT. Translation: CASSSADITGNTIYF.

This clonotype was detected only a few times. This chain links TRBV6-5 with TRBJ1-4; D remains ambiguous. Germline V gene lookup returns CDR1 MNHEY and CDR2 SVGAGI. This CDR3 comprises 15 residues. Trimming pared 3 bases from V and 4 bases from J, leaving 12 bases between. The CDR3 DNA follows: TGTGCCAGCAGTTATCTCGGGAAGCATAATGAAAAACTGTTTTTT. As protein: CASSYLGKHNEKLFF.

The chain carries TRBV4-3 and TRBJ2-2; 7 bases are a match to TRBD1. The ends lost 1 base at V and 1 base at J; junction bases unmatched: 3. This CDR3 is built from 16 residues. The germline V gene encodes CDR1 LGHNA and CDR2 YSLEER. CDR3 nucleotides: TGCGCCAGCAGCCAAGTCCCAGGGGGGAACACCGGGGAGCTGTTTTTT. It is translated as CASSQVPGGNTGELFF.

This clonotype was seen a few times. The genes are TRBV11-3 and TRBJ2-1; 7 bases agree with TRBD1. CDR1 is SGHNT, CDR2 YENEEA, per germline. This CDR3 comprises 15 residues. The V and J ends lost 5 bases and 2 bases, in that order; junction bases with no gene match: 6. The DNA for the CDR3 is TGTGCCAGCAGCGCGAGACAGGGCCCCTACAATGAGCAGTTCTTC. Residues: CASSARQGPYNEQFF.